These 30 T cell receptor beta chains came from one sample sequenced in a study of cytomegalovirus exposure and HLA in healthy donors. The PCR was carried out with 60 Vbeta primers and 13 Jbeta primers. Clones were read by immunoSEQ multiplex PCR, and TCRdb kept only the in-frame ones, dropping some. Counted here are 180,000 or so clones, around 79% occurring once; the ten biggest clones make up roughly 13%. Sequencing used PBMCs. These receptors came from a middle-aged man in good health and CMV-seropositive.

V usage is TRBV7-2 and J usage is TRBJ2-5; TRBD1 is a possible D gene (5 bases). V lost 5 bases, J lost 5 bases, and 6 bases lay in between. The CDR3 sequence is 11 residues long. CDR1 is SGHTA, CDR2 FQGNSA, per germline. The CDR3 nucleotides are TGTGCCAGCAGCGCAGGGGAGACCCAGTACTTC. The encoded protein is CASSAGETQYF. The whole variable domain, filled in from reference TRBV7-2 and TRBJ2-5, reads GAGVSQSPSNKVTEKGKDVELRCDPISGHTALYWYRQSLGQGLEFLIYFQGNSAPDKSGLPSDRFSAERTGGSVSTLTIQRTQQEDSAVYLCASSAGETQYFGPGTRLLVL.

The chain combines TRBV29-1 with TRBJ2-5, with TRBD2 identical over 8 bases. The CDR3 is made up of 12 amino acids. J was trimmed by 7 bases and V by 2 bases; bases with no gene match: 3. In germline, CDR1 is SQVTM, CDR2 ANQGSEA. For the CDR3, the DNA is TGCAGCGTTGAATTGGCGGGGGGGACCCAGTACTTC. The encoded protein is CSVELAGGTQYF.

The chain combines TRBV5-4 with TRBJ2-2; D is unresolved. Trimming took off 4 bases at V and 1 base at J, with 14 bases between the two ends. The CDR3 contains 16 residues. CDR1 and CDR2 from the germline V gene are SGHNT and YYREEE (reference sequence). The CDR3 protein is CASSKINGLNTGELFF. The CDR3 bases are TGTGCCAGCAGCAAAATTAACGGGTTGAACACCGGGGAGCTGTTTTTT.

The V call is TRBV6-6, the J call TRBJ2-5; TRBD2 aligns across 12 bases. V dropped 5 bases and J dropped 4; count of bases not matched to a gene: 5. CDR3 length: 15 residues. Germline V CDR1 and CDR2: MNHNY, SVGAGI (reference sequence). The CDR3: CASSAGLAGRETQYF. In DNA, the CDR3 is TGTGCCAGCAGTGCCGGACTAGCGGGGCGAGAGACCCAGTACTTC.

The V call is TRBV6-1, the J call TRBJ1-1; D unresolved. The CDR3 is 13 amino acids. Germline CDR1 and CDR2: MNHNS and SASEGT. With 8 bases removed from V and 0 bases from J, the gap between germline ends came to 10 bases. The CDR3 bases are TGTGCCAGCGAGGAGAAGTTGAACACTGAAGCTTTCTTT. Protein sequence: CASEEKLNTEAFF.

This chain links TRBV2 with TRBJ2-7; D remains unclear. The length of the CDR3 is 12 residues. V lost 6 bases and J lost 3, with 9 bases in between. CDR1 is SNHLY and CDR2 is FYNNEI in the germline V gene. The CDR3 DNA reads as TGTGCCAGCAGACCAAACATCTACGAGCAGTACTTC. This codes for CASRPNIYEQYF.

Here the CDR3 DNA reads TGTGCCGGGGGACAGAGGAACTATGGCTACACCTTC. Translating it yields CAGGQRNYGYTF. The chain joins TRBV5-8 to TRBJ1-2; 7 positions match TRBD1. V shed 10 bases, J shed 2 bases, and the junction held 5 bases outside the gene matches. Germline lookup yields CDR1 SGHTS and CDR2 YDEGEE. The CDR3 has 12 amino acids.

This sequence joins TRBV4-3 and TRBJ1-5; no clear D gene. The CDR3 totals 13 residues. V was pared by 0 bases and J by 4 bases, with 4 bases between. Germline loops: CDR1 LGHNA, CDR2 YSLEER. This chain's CDR3 is CASSQDRNQPQHF. In nucleotides, the CDR3 is TGCGCCAGCAGCCAAGATCGGAATCAGCCCCAGCATTTT.

The chain joins TRBV5-1 to TRBJ2-7; 10 bases map to TRBD2. The CDR3 totals 14 residues. The V and J ends lost 4 bases and 2 bases, in that order; junction bases with no gene match: 3. Germline CDR1 reads SGHRS; CDR2 reads YFSETQ. The CDR3 loop is CASSPSGGPYEQYF. CDR3 DNA sequence: TGCGCCAGCAGCCCTAGCGGGGGCCCCTACGAGCAGTACTTC. The full variable domain, rest sourced from reference TRBV5-1 and TRBJ2-7, is KAGVTQTPRYLIKTRGQQVTLSCSPISGHRSVSWYQQTPGQGLQFLFEYFSETQRNKGNFPGRFSGRQFSNSRSEMNVSTLELGDSALYLCASSPSGGPYEQYFGPGTRLTVT.

The chain joins TRBV30 to TRBJ2-7; weak D call: TRBD2 (5 bases). Trimming pared 3 bases from V and 0 bases from J, leaving 12 bases between. The germline CDR1 and CDR2 sequences are GTSNPN and SVGIG (reference sequence). The CDR3 extends over 14 amino acids. The CDR3 reads CAWRVPGGSYEQYF. In DNA form, the CDR3 reads TGTGCCTGGAGGGTGCCAGGAGGCTCCTACGAGCAGTACTTC.

This clone has a handful of counts. The chain uses TRBV4-1 and TRBJ2-3; 7 nucleotides match TRBD2. This CDR3 is 15 amino acids long. Germline lookup yields CDR1 MGHRA and CDR2 YSYEKL. The V gene end was trimmed by 0 bases and the J gene end by 1 base; junction bases not matched to a gene: 1. The CDR3 is CASSQDGGGTDTQYF. For the CDR3, the DNA is TGCGCCAGCAGCCAAGATGGGGGGGGCACAGATACGCAGTATTTT.

Only a few counts were recorded for this clone. The chain links TRBV7-9 to TRBJ1-2; 8 bases map to TRBD1. The CDR3 loop spans 13 amino acids. Germline CDR1 SEHNR, CDR2 FQNEAQ (reference sequence). V lost 3 bases, J lost 7 bases, and 4 bases stayed unmatched. CDR3 protein: CASSFTGGIGYTF. The CDR3 region has the DNA TGTGCCAGCAGCTTCACAGGGGGAATTGGCTACACCTTC.

The rearrangement uses TRBV14 and TRBJ2-7; TRBD1 agrees at 9 bases. Losses at the gene ends were 0 bases for V and 0 bases for J; bases not matched to a gene: 3. The germline gives CDR1 SGHDN, CDR2 FVKESK. This CDR3 comprises 16 residues. The CDR3 DNA reads TGTGCCAGCAGCCAAGATAAGGGACAGGGCTCCTACGAGCAGTACTTC. Its protein is CASSQDKGQGSYEQYF.

The chain recombines TRBV11-1 with TRBJ2-7; perhaps TRBD1 as D (5 bases). The CDR3 totals 15 residues. The germline CDR1 and CDR2 sequences are SGHAT and FQDESV (reference sequence). V lost 5 bases and J lost 2, with 16 bases in between. The CDR3 loop reads CASSPRAGPTYEQYV. The CDR3 DNA follows: TGTGCCAGCAGCCCTCGGGCAGGGCCCACCTACGAGCAGTACGTC.

J is TRBJ2-5 and V is TRBV11-2; the D gene is possibly TRBD1 (6 bases). This CDR3 has 15 residues. Germline V gene sequence: CDR1 SGHAT, CDR2 FQNNGV. V lost 0 bases to trimming and J lost 4 bases, with 12 bases between them. The CDR3 region has the DNA TGTGCCAGCAGCTTAGACAGGGGAACGGTAGAGACCCAGTACTTC. Translated: CASSLDRGTVETQYF.

The chain links TRBV6-1 to TRBJ1-2; the match to TRBD1 covers 9 bases. The junction had 2 bases not matched to a gene; V was cut back by 2 bases and J by 4 bases. The CDR3 extends over 14 amino acids. Germline loops: CDR1 MNHNS, CDR2 SASEGT. In DNA form, the CDR3 reads TGTGCCAGCAGTGAACGGACAGGGGTCTATGGCTACACCTTC. This sequence encodes CASSERTGVYGYTF.

CDR3 region: CASSAPGLGNNEQFF. CDR3 nucleotide sequence: TGTGCCAGCAGCGCACCGGGACTAGGAAACAATGAGCAGTTCTTC. The rearrangement joins TRBV9 to TRBJ2-1, with 8 bases lining up with TRBD2. Germline values: CDR1 SGDLS, CDR2 YYNGEE. Trimming removed 3 bases from V and 5 bases from J; junction bases left unmatched: 7. This CDR3 contains 15 residues. Looking up the rest from reference TRBV9 and TRBJ2-1 gives the full variable domain: DSGVTQTPKHLITATGQRVTLRCSPRSGDLSVYWYQQSLDQGLQFLIQYYNGEERAKGNILERFSAQQFPDLHSELNLSSLELGDSALYFCASSAPGLGNNEQFFGPGTRLTVL.

The CDR3 spells CASSDPDRDIAVRGYTF. The CDR3 DNA reads as TGCGCCAGCAGCGACCCGGACAGGGACATTGCGGTGAGGGGCTACACCTTC. The chain has TRBV5-1 and TRBJ1-2; the match to TRBD1 covers 8 bases. The ends lost 4 bases at V and 8 bases at J; junction bases unmatched: 19. Per germline, CDR1 SGHRS and CDR2 YFSETQ. This CDR3 contains 17 residues.

This clone showed up just a few times. The J gene is TRBJ2-7, the V gene TRBV29-1; 7 nucleotides line up with TRBD2. Germline V gene sequence: CDR1 SQVTM, CDR2 ANQGSEA. This CDR3 comprises 15 residues. J gave up 0 bases and V 6 bases, and 11 bases lay outside the gene matches. The CDR3 DNA reads TGCAGCGTACCCATGACGGGGGGAAGCTCCTACGAGCAGTACTTC. Translation: CSVPMTGGSSYEQYF.

The chain employs TRBV5-4 and TRBJ1-6, with 10 bases that match TRBD1. This CDR3 has 14 amino acids. With 3 bases clipped from V and 9 bases from J, the junction kept 3 bases outside the gene matches. The germline gives CDR1 SGHNT, CDR2 YYREEE (reference sequence). CDR3 nucleotides: TGTGCCAGCAGCTCGGGACAGGGGATTTCACCCCTCCACTTT. Amino acid sequence: CASSSGQGISPLHF.

J is TRBJ1-5 and V is TRBV28, with D perhaps matching TRBD1 (6 bases). The germline gives CDR1 MDHEN, CDR2 SYDVKM. The CDR3 spans 13 residues. The V and J ends lost 7 bases and 6 bases respectively, with 13 bases between them. Here the CDR3 reads CASMNRAVQPQHF. DNA of the CDR3: TGTGCCAGCATGAACAGGGCTGTTCAGCCCCAGCATTTT.

This clone was counted only a few times. This chain connects TRBV6-6 to TRBJ2-5, with a weak D call TRBD2 (5 bases). Germline assignment: CDR1 MNHNY and CDR2 SVGAGI (reference sequence). The CDR3 is made up of 15 amino acids. Deletions cut 6 bases from V and 4 bases from J, with 18 bases between. The CDR3 DNA reads TGTGCCAGCAGCCGACAACTTAGCGAAGGAGAGACCCAGTACTTC. Protein: CASSRQLSEGETQYF.

This clone was recorded a few times. This chain connects TRBV18 to TRBJ2-1; TRBD1 agrees at 8 bases. With 6 bases clipped from V and 10 bases from J, the junction kept 11 bases outside the gene matches. The CDR3 covers 14 residues. Germline V lookup: CDR1 KGHSH, CDR2 LQKENI. This CDR3 is CASSTRTGKGEQFF. Here the CDR3 DNA reads TGTGCCAGCTCGACGCGGACAGGGAAGGGAGAGCAGTTCTTC.

The chain couples TRBV5-1 to TRBJ1-1; D call uncertain. Between the trimmed V and J ends, which lost 4 bases and 2 bases, there was a span of 12 bases. The CDR3 consists of 14 residues. CDR1 is SGHRS and CDR2 is YFSETQ in the germline V gene. CDR3 DNA sequence: TGCGCCAGCAGCATATTCCCAGGTAACACTGAAGCTTTCTTT. As protein: CASSIFPGNTEAFF. The full variable domain, completed using reference TRBV5-1 and TRBJ1-1, is KAGVTQTPRYLIKTRGQQVTLSCSPISGHRSVSWYQQTPGQGLQFLFEYFSETQRNKGNFPGRFSGRQFSNSRSEMNVSTLELGDSALYLCASSIFPGNTEAFFGQGTRLTVV.

This clone was seen a single time. The chain combines TRBV10-3 with TRBJ1-1; no reliable D call. Germline CDR1 is ENHRY and CDR2 is SYGVKD. This CDR3 comprises 14 residues. Trimming stripped 0 bases from V and 1 base from J, with 6 bases between. The CDR3 nucleotides are TGTGCCATCAGTGAGTCTTACGGGAACACTGAAGCTTTCTTT. Protein product: CAISESYGNTEAFF.

The rearrangement links TRBV9 to TRBJ1-2, with D maybe TRBD1 (5 bases). V shed 9 bases and J shed 0 bases, with 15 bases lying between them. There are 14 residues in the CDR3. Germline lookup yields CDR1 SGDLS and CDR2 YYNGEE. The DNA for the CDR3 is TGTGCCACGGACGTCTGGGACTCTAACTATGGCTACACCTTC. Translating it yields CATDVWDSNYGYTF. Based on the CDR3 plus reference TRBV9 and TRBJ1-2, the full variable domain is DSGVTQTPKHLITATGQRVTLRCSPRSGDLSVYWYQQSLDQGLQFLIQYYNGEERAKGNILERFSAQQFPDLHSELNLSSLELGDSALYFCATDVWDSNYGYTFGSGTRLTVV.

This chain links TRBV15 with TRBJ2-7; D might be TRBD2 (6 bases). Trimming removed 0 bases from V and 1 base from J, with 10 bases in between. Germline V gene sequence: CDR1 LNHNV, CDR2 YYDKDF (reference sequence). This CDR3 is 15 amino acids long. The CDR3 sequence: CATSRDMAGSYEQYF. CDR3 in DNA: TGTGCCACCAGCAGAGATATGGCGGGATCCTACGAGCAGTACTTC.

This clone was detected once. This chain connects TRBV19 to TRBJ2-1; 7 bases agree with TRBD1. CDR1 is LNHDA and CDR2 is SQIVND in the germline V gene (reference sequence). V was clipped by 5 bases and J by 0 bases; unmatched bases: 4. This CDR3 region has 15 residues. CDR3 sequence (DNA): TGTGCCAGTAGTTCGGACAGGCGCTCCTACAATGAGCAGTTCTTC. The encoded protein is CASSSDRRSYNEQFF.

The CDR3 region has the DNA TGCGCCAGCAGCTCCAACCGGGACAGGGTCAATGAGCAGTTCTTC. This gives the protein CASSSNRDRVNEQFF. The chain couples TRBV5-1 to TRBJ2-1; TRBD1 matches 9 bases. CDR1 and CDR2 (germline): SGHRS, YFSETQ. With 3 bases clipped from V and 6 bases from J, the junction kept 7 bases outside the gene matches. This CDR3 comprises 15 residues.

The genes are TRBV6-6 and TRBJ2-7; D not resolved. CDR1 is MNHNY, CDR2 SVGAGI, per germline (reference sequence). Deletions cut 3 bases from V and 3 bases from J, with 15 bases between. This CDR3 spans 15 amino acids. In DNA form, the CDR3 reads TGTGCCAGCAGTTATATCGCGAGTTTTTACTACGAGCAGTACTTC. Its translation: CASSYIASFYYEQYF.